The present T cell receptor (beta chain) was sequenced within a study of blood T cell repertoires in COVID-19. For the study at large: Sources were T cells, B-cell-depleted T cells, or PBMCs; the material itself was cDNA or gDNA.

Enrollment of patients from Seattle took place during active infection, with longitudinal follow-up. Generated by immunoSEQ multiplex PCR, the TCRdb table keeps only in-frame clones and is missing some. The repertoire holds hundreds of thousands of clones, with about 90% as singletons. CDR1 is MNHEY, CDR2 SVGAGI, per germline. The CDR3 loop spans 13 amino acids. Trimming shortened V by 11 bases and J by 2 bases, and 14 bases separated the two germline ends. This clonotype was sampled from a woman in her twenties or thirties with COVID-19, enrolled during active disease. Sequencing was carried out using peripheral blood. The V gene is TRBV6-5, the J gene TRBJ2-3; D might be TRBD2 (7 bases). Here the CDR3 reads CASGGGATDTQYF. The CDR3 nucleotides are TGTGCCTCCGGAGGGGGGGCCACAGATACGCAGTATTTT.